This T cell receptor (beta chain) was recorded in a study of somatic mutations in cytotoxic T cells in rheumatoid arthritis (dated by TCRdb to 2016 to 2017). As for the study more broadly: Some T-cell populations stained with V beta antibodies were sorted by flow on a FACSAria II or Sony SH800 to nearly 100% purity, with sorted V beta1+ cells additionally subjected to TCRB sequencing. Whether expanded CD8+ T-cell clones in untreated, newly diagnosed rheumatoid arthritis carry somatic mutations was the study question, and clonality was characterized with TCRB deep sequencing. A total of more than 55 rheumatoid arthritis patients and under 25 healthy controls underwent TCRB deep sequencing. Patient and control groups had essentially identical median ages. Broader findings and caveats from the paper: CD8+ T-cell clonality in rheumatoid arthritis patients was not significantly different from that in age-matched healthy controls. In patients, CD8+ clonality rose with age (Spearman r ~ 0.46), which was not the case in healthy controls. The largest CD8+ clone made up more than 20% of CD8+ cells in about an eighth of the roughly 65 patients, and blood and synovial fluid shared several identical CD8+ TCRB sequences. It was unknown which antigens the expanded CD8+ clones targeted, and their absence from virus-specific databases did not exclude viral specificity.

Healthy controls were approximately 18 blood donors whose buffy coats were used, with a median age of around 54 years (range 21-70) and 45% to 60% female. Positive magnetic bead selection on an AutoMACS was used to isolate CD4+ and CD8+ cells, with flow cytometry used to check purity. Peripheral blood mononuclear cells were isolated by Ficoll-Paque PLUS density gradient separation. Using Nucleospin Tissue or Tissue XS kits, DNA was extracted from CD4-enriched, CD8-enriched or PBMC samples, with quantification by a Qubit 2.0 fluorometer. The immunoSEQ assay was applied to genomic DNA for TCRB CDR3 sequencing. The original methods were these. Nothing other than productive TCRB rearrangements was included in the analyses. Clonality was expressed as a Shannon entropy-based productive clonality index, with each clone defined by a unique TCRB CDR3 sequence. Repertoire overlap between two samples was calculated from the template counts of each clone relative to total templates per sample. V-gene usage measured by flow cytometry correlated with TCRB sequencing V-gene usage, with a Spearman r of 0.61. TCRdb's version of the immuneACCESS table is confined to in-frame rearrangements and falls short of the full clone set. An unresolved V gene accounts for under half of the shortfall where checked; the remainder is of unknown origin. V, J and clone size were drawn from that table, and D and trimming were deduced from the DNA. This sample has some 38,000 clones in its table, and approximately 80% of those were observed once. Of the sample, about 3.4% falls within the top ten clones.

With regard to this clone: Its antigen is not yet known. No qualities accompany the bases; no much larger clone lies one base away.

This clonotype originated in a man aged 35 to 55 in good health. The source material was CD8+ T cells sorted from blood.

The nucleotides are TGTGCCAGCTCACCAGGGGACTCGACCTACGAGCAGTACTTC. Translated, it gives CASSPGDSTYEQYF. The chain couples TRBV18 to TRBJ2-7; tentative D gene TRBD2, with 6 bases matching. The germline V gene supplies CDR1 KGHSH and CDR2 LQKENI. The CDR3 runs 14 amino acids, cysteine and phenylalanine included. Only the CDR3 DNA stays, 42 bases, in frame from base 1. V is cut by 2 bases and J by 2 bases, and the space between the germline ends is 10 bases.